This entry lists 20 T cell receptor beta chains sequenced from one sample in a study of T cell responses to AZD1222 COVID-19 vaccine (dated by TCRdb to the early 2020s). The time point label, as the study defines it: baseline before first vaccination. The method behind the library was the immunoSEQ multiplex PCR assay. Here the immuneACCESS table is served through TCRdb, limited to in-frame sequences with V and J called. Missing clones are a known gap in these copies; in checked studies unresolved V genes cover under half, and the rest lacks a known reason. Counted in this sample were about 120,000 clones; 70% to 90% of them appeared once. The top ten hold 7% to 8.5% of the sample. Sequenced here: peripheral blood, sampled on day 0 of AZD1222 vaccination. These receptors were collected from an adult in good health.

The V and J genes are TRBV28 and TRBJ1-2, with D tentatively TRBD1 (5 bases). The V and J ends lost 10 bases and 0 bases respectively, with 15 bases between them. Germline V gives CDR1 MDHEN, CDR2 SYDVKM. This CDR3 has 14 amino acids. The CDR3 is CATKRGGANYGYTF. Written as DNA, the CDR3 is TGTGCCACTAAACGGGGGGGAGCTAACTATGGCTACACCTTC.

The genes are TRBV28 and TRBJ2-7; TRBD2 agrees at 7 bases. CDR1 and CDR2 (germline): MDHEN, SYDVKM. The CDR3 covers 15 residues. Trimming took 5 bases from V and 5 from J; bases not matched to a gene: 12. The CDR3 reads CASSLGVAGEDEQYF. The CDR3 DNA is TGTGCCAGCAGTCTAGGGGTTGCGGGAGAGGACGAGCAGTACTTC.

The count of this clone is one. V is TRBV5-1 and J is TRBJ1-1, with 8 bases lining up with TRBD1. Per the germline V gene, CDR1 is SGHRS and CDR2 is YFSETQ. The CDR3 covers 14 residues. V lost 4 bases to trimming and J lost 3 bases; unmatched junction nucleotides: 5. CDR3 nucleotides: TGCGCCAGCAGCCGCCAGGGGGCCGACACTGAAGCTTTCTTT. Amino acids: CASSRQGADTEAFF.

The chain recombines TRBV24-1 with TRBJ1-1; 11 nucleotides align to TRBD1. The CDR3 length is 15 residues. Germline lookup yields CDR1 KGHDR and CDR2 SFDVKD. Germline trimming cut 9 bases from V and 1 base from J; bases unmatched to any gene: 6. CDR3 amino acids: CATSAGTGGNTEAFF. CDR3 DNA sequence: TGTGCCACCTCTGCCGGGACAGGGGGGAACACTGAAGCTTTCTTT.

This chain joins TRBV2 and TRBJ2-2, with TRBD2 as a possible D gene (6 bases). The CDR3 consists of 13 residues. V lost 6 bases and J lost 8, with 13 bases in between. Germline-derived CDR1 and CDR2 are SNHLY and FYNNEI. The CDR3 nucleotides are TGTGCCAGCAGAAGGGACTTGGGGGGGGAGCTGTTTTTT. Residues: CASRRDLGGELFF.

In its sample, this clone was seen once. V usage is TRBV7-3 and J usage is TRBJ2-1; 7 nucleotides agree with TRBD2. The CDR3 sequence is 14 residues long. Germline V gene data show CDR1 as SGHTA and CDR2 as FQGTGA. The J segment lost 4 bases and the V segment lost 5 bases, leaving 5 bases of the junction unmatched. The CDR3 loop reads CASSISAGYNEQFF. The CDR3 DNA reads TGTGCCAGCAGCATATCAGCGGGGTACAATGAGCAGTTCTTC. Complete variable domain (other parts from reference TRBV7-3 and TRBJ2-1): GAGVSQTPSNKVTEKGKYVELRCDPISGHTALYWYRQSLGQGPEFLIYFQGTGAADDSGLPNDRFFAVRPEGSVSTLKIQRTERGDSAVYLCASSISAGYNEQFFGPGTRLTVL.

V and J are TRBV24-1 and TRBJ2-1; 8 bases line up with TRBD1. J lost 6 bases, V lost 3 bases, and 12 bases had no gene match. CDR1 and CDR2 from the germline V gene are KGHDR and SFDVKD. The CDR3 sequence is 17 residues long. The CDR3 DNA is TGTGCCACCAGTGATAATTTAGGCCAGGGGGCGTTCAATGAGCAGTTCTTC. It codes for CATSDNLGQGAFNEQFF.

The chain combines TRBV5-8 with TRBJ2-1; D uncertain. With 2 bases removed from V and 7 bases from J, the gap between germline ends came to 7 bases. CDR1 SGHTS and CDR2 YDEGEE come from the germline V gene. CDR3 length: 12 residues. CDR3 residues: CASSFRPNEQFF. In DNA form, the CDR3 reads TGTGCCAGCAGCTTCAGGCCAAATGAGCAGTTCTTC.

This chain uses TRBV7-2 with TRBJ1-1; D may be TRBD1 (6 bases). The V gene lost 0 bases and the J gene lost 4 bases, with 12 bases spanning the gap. Looked up from germline, CDR1 is SGHTA and CDR2 is FQGNSA. The length of the CDR3 is 15 residues. CDR3 sequence (DNA): TGTGCCAGCAGCTTAGCGGTGACAGGCCCCACTGAAGCTTTCTTT. This gives the protein CASSLAVTGPTEAFF.

The chain employs TRBV2 and TRBJ1-1; D gene unclear. CDR3 length equals 14 residues. V was clipped by 5 bases and J by 4 bases, with 14 bases between them. Germline CDR1 and CDR2: SNHLY and FYNNEI. CDR3 region: CASSFSGRVTEAFF. The CDR3 bases are TGTGCCAGCAGTTTTTCGGGGAGGGTCACTGAAGCTTTCTTT.

V gene TRBV5-1 combines with J gene TRBJ1-2; TRBD1 matches 7 bases. V lost 4 bases to trimming and J lost 2 bases; unmatched junction nucleotides: 8. Per germline, CDR1 SGHRS and CDR2 YFSETQ. This CDR3 contains 15 residues. The CDR3 sequence is CASSQNRGENYGYTF. CDR3 in DNA: TGCGCCAGCAGCCAGAACAGGGGCGAAAACTATGGCTACACCTTC.

The genes are TRBV27 and TRBJ1-4; 9 nucleotides line up with TRBD1. Germline lookup yields CDR1 MNHEY and CDR2 SMNVEV (reference sequence). Trimming at V came to 5 bases and at J to 5 bases, leaving 9 bases not matched to a gene. The CDR3 is made up of 16 amino acids. In DNA form, the CDR3 reads TGTGCCAGCAGTCTGTTGGGACAGGGCCTCAATGAAAAACTGTTTTTT. This sequence encodes CASSLLGQGLNEKLFF.

This clone came up once. This chain links TRBV18 with TRBJ1-1, with 7 bases matching TRBD1. In germline, CDR1 is KGHSH, CDR2 LQKENI. The V gene end was trimmed by 3 bases and the J gene end by 3 bases; junction bases not matched to a gene: 4. The CDR3 is made up of 14 amino acids. As DNA, the CDR3 is TGTGCCAGCTCACCTCAAACAGGGGACACTGAAGCTTTCTTT. Residues: CASSPQTGDTEAFF. Full variable domain (outside the CDR3, taken from reference TRBV18 and TRBJ1-1): NAGVMQNPRHLVRRRGQEARLRCSPMKGHSHVYWYRQLPEEGLKFMVYLQKENIIDESGMPKERFSAEFPKEGPSILRIQQVVRGDSAAYFCASSPQTGDTEAFFGQGTRLTVV.

The V gene is TRBV6-6, the J gene TRBJ1-2, with 7 bases matching TRBD1. From germline, CDR1 is MNHNY and CDR2 SVGAGI (reference sequence). The CDR3 is 16 amino acids. V lost 7 bases, J lost 1 base, and 12 bases stayed unmatched. The CDR3 bases are TGTGCCAGCATTAAACAACAGGGGCACATTAACTATGGCTACACCTTC. Residues: CASIKQQGHINYGYTF.

The chain employs TRBV18 and TRBJ1-4; D possibly corresponds to TRBD1 (5 bases). There are 15 residues in the CDR3. Germline CDR1 KGHSH, CDR2 LQKENI. The germline V and J ends were trimmed by 6 bases and 8 bases, with 19 bases remaining between them. The DNA of the CDR3 is TGTGCCAGCTCCCCTGGGGGGGTCAAAAGCGAAAAACTGTTTTTT. Protein product: CASSPGGVKSEKLFF.

The rearrangement links TRBV18 to TRBJ1-1; no clear D. V lost 4 bases and J 7 bases, leaving 16 bases between the germline ends. Germline V gene data show CDR1 as KGHSH and CDR2 as LQKENI. The CDR3 is made up of 14 amino acids. This CDR3 is CASSLYEADGEAFF. The CDR3 bases are TGTGCCAGCTCACTCTACGAAGCGGACGGTGAAGCTTTCTTT.

This clone was picked up one time. The rearrangement links TRBV29-1 to TRBJ2-5, with D unclear. CDR3 size: 12 residues. Germline V gene data show CDR1 as SQVTM and CDR2 as ANQGSEA. The V and J ends lost 4 bases and 3 bases respectively, with 9 bases between them. As DNA, the CDR3 is TGCAGCGTTGGTGCCGTAGAAGAGACCCAGTACTTC. Amino acid sequence: CSVGAVEETQYF.

The chain uses TRBV19 and TRBJ2-2, with D possibly matching TRBD1 (5 bases). This CDR3 is built from 14 residues. V was shortened by 8 bases and J by 0 bases, with 10 bases between the two germline ends. CDR1 LNHDA and CDR2 SQIVND come from the germline V gene (reference sequence). DNA of the CDR3: TGTGCCAGTCAGGGCCGACCGAACACCGGGGAGCTGTTTTTT. It specifies CASQGRPNTGELFF.

This chain joins TRBV18 and TRBJ2-5; possible D gene TRBD1, 6 bases. V was pared by 0 bases and J by 4 bases, with 15 bases between. The CDR3 is 16 residues long. Germline V lookup: CDR1 KGHSH, CDR2 LQKENI. CDR3 DNA sequence: TGTGCCAGCTCACCACCACGAGGGCAGGGGCGAGAGACCCAGTACTTC. Its protein product is CASSPPRGQGRETQYF.

The CDR3 loop is CASSMWGRASYEQFF. As DNA, the CDR3 is TGTGCCAGTAGTATGTGGGGGAGGGCCTCCTATGAGCAGTTCTTC. V usage is TRBV19 and J usage is TRBJ2-1, with 7 bases fitting TRBD2. This CDR3 region has 15 residues. Germline loops: CDR1 LNHDA, CDR2 SQIVND (reference sequence). Losses at the gene ends were 3 bases for V and 8 bases for J; bases not matched to a gene: 10.